These 26 T cell receptor beta chains came from one sample sequenced in a study of blood T cell repertoires in COVID-19. The repertoire was sequenced with immunoSEQ multiplex PCR; TCRdb's copy has only in-frame clones and lacks some. This sample carries 94,000 or so clones, around 90% of them seen once, and the ten largest clones take roughly 8.7%. Sequences were obtained from peripheral blood. These receptors were taken from a woman in her sixties or seventies with acute or convalescent COVID-19.

This clone appeared once. The rearrangement joins TRBV5-4 to TRBJ2-7; no clear D. This CDR3 comprises 13 residues. Germline V gene sequence: CDR1 SGHNT, CDR2 YYREEE (reference sequence). V was cut by 1 base and J by 0 bases, with 5 bases left in between. The CDR3 protein is CASSLPSSYEQYF. The CDR3 region has the DNA TGTGCCAGCAGCTTGCCCAGCTCCTACGAGCAGTACTTC.

The V gene is TRBV2, the J gene TRBJ1-4; D is perhaps TRBD1 (5 bases). The CDR3 is 14 amino acids. V shed 7 bases and J shed 2 bases, with 11 bases lying between them. Germline V lookup: CDR1 SNHLY, CDR2 FYNNEI. Here the CDR3 DNA reads TGTGCCAGCAAGACGACAGCCACTAATGAAAAACTGTTTTTT. Translated, it gives CASKTTATNEKLFF.

The chain couples TRBV5-4 to TRBJ2-1; the match to TRBD2 covers 14 bases. V shed 1 base, J shed 9 bases, and the junction held 9 bases outside the gene matches. Germline CDR1 and CDR2: SGHNT and YYREEE (reference sequence). The CDR3 has 17 amino acids. The CDR3, as DNA: TGTGCCAGCAGCTTGTCTACCGGGACTAGCGGGAGAGGTGAGCAGTTCTTC. It codes for CASSLSTGTSGRGEQFF.

A word on this clone: Germline and junction disagree at one end, which may indicate a read error. V usage is TRBV6-1 and J usage is TRBJ1-5; 8 bases map to TRBD1. Germline CDR1 and CDR2: MNHNS and SASEGT. CDR3 length: 14 amino acids. The CDR3 reads CASTEQGGNQPQHF. CDR3 bases: TGTGCCAGCACTGAACAGGGGGGCAATCAGCCCCAGCATTTT.

J is TRBJ2-2 and V is TRBV24-1; 7 bases align to TRBD2. The J segment lost 0 bases and the V segment lost 4 bases, leaving 4 bases of the junction unmatched. Germline CDR1 reads KGHDR; CDR2 reads SFDVKD. This CDR3 comprises 16 residues. Written as DNA, the CDR3 is TGTGCCACCAGTGACCCCGGACTAGCGAACACCGGGGAGCTGTTTTTT. Its protein is CATSDPGLANTGELFF.

CDR3 protein: CSATDRGYEQYF. CDR3 coding DNA: TGCAGTGCTACTGACAGGGGCTACGAGCAGTACTTC. The chain carries TRBV20-1 and TRBJ2-7, with TRBD1 identical over 8 bases. The germline CDR1 and CDR2 sequences are DFQATT and SNEGSKA (reference sequence). The CDR3 contains 12 residues. With 4 bases clipped from V and 3 bases from J, the junction kept 2 bases outside the gene matches.

The rearrangement links TRBV2 to TRBJ2-7, with TRBD2 matching 14 bases. The ends lost 4 bases at V and 0 bases at J; junction bases unmatched: 2. The CDR3 has 16 residues. Germline CDR1 reads SNHLY; CDR2 reads FYNNEI. The CDR3 nucleotides are TGTGCCAGCAGTGTTGGGACTAGCGGGAGCTCCTACGAGCAGTACTTC. It is translated as CASSVGTSGSSYEQYF. The full variable domain, rest sourced from reference TRBV2 and TRBJ2-7, is EPEVTQTPSHQVTQMGQEVILRCVPISNHLYFYWYRQILGQKVEFLVSFYNNEISEKSEIFDDQFSVERPDGSNFTLKIRSTKLEDSAMYFCASSVGTSGSSYEQYFGPGTRLTVT.

The chain recombines TRBV19 with TRBJ1-1; maybe TRBD1 (6 bases). The germline V gene encodes CDR1 LNHDA and CDR2 SQIVND (reference sequence). V gave up 5 bases and J gave up 4 bases, with 14 bases separating them. The CDR3 contains 14 residues. The CDR3 sequence: CASSFRQDRTEAFF. CDR3 DNA: TGTGCCAGTAGTTTCCGACAGGATCGCACTGAAGCTTTCTTT.

This clone was picked up one time. The V gene is TRBV5-1, the J gene TRBJ2-7, with TRBD1 matching over 7 bases. The CDR3 length is 14 residues. CDR1 SGHRS and CDR2 YFSETQ come from the germline V gene. The V gene end was trimmed by 3 bases and the J gene end by 2 bases; junction bases not matched to a gene: 5. CDR3: CASSWTGEPYEQYF. DNA of the CDR3: TGCGCCAGCAGCTGGACAGGAGAACCCTACGAGCAGTACTTC.

The rearrangement uses TRBV27 and TRBJ2-1, with unresolved D. Germline V gene sequence: CDR1 MNHEY, CDR2 SMNVEV (reference sequence). Trimming removed 2 bases at V and 0 bases at J, with 5 bases between. CDR3 length equals 14 residues. The CDR3 region is CASSLESSYNEQFF. Here the CDR3 DNA reads TGTGCCAGCAGTTTAGAGAGCTCCTACAATGAGCAGTTCTTC.

The chain recombines TRBV10-1 with TRBJ1-2; no clear D gene. Trimming removed 3 bases from V and 8 bases from J, with 13 bases in between. Germline CDR1 is WNHNN and CDR2 is SYGVQD (reference sequence). This CDR3 contains 13 residues. In nucleotides, the CDR3 is TGCGCCAGCAGTGATTATAAGGAGGGCGGCTACACCTTC. Its translation is CASSDYKEGGYTF.

The J gene is TRBJ2-3, the V gene TRBV7-8; 10 bases are shared with TRBD2. This CDR3 spans 17 amino acids. Germline CDR1 and CDR2: SGHVS and FQNEAQ. V lost 5 bases to trimming and J lost 7 bases; unmatched junction nucleotides: 15. CDR3 loop: CASSGLGAGGHPYTQYF. CDR3 nucleotides: TGTGCCAGCAGCGGTTTGGGAGCGGGGGGGCACCCCTATACGCAGTATTTT.

The chain uses TRBV6-5 and TRBJ1-5, with 8 bases matching TRBD1. V lost 9 bases to trimming and J lost 6 bases; unmatched junction nucleotides: 7. The CDR3 runs 13 residues. CDR1 and CDR2 (germline): MNHEY, SVGAGI. The CDR3 DNA reads TGTGCCAGTCGACAGGGGCGTCTTCAGCCCCAGCATTTT. Its translation is CASRQGRLQPQHF.

The rearrangement links TRBV15 to TRBJ1-6; D is possibly TRBD1 (5 bases). The germline gives CDR1 LNHNV, CDR2 YYDKDF (reference sequence). Trimming removed 4 bases at V and 5 bases at J, with 15 bases between. The CDR3 runs 16 residues. This CDR3 reads CATSTQGWFDNSPLHF. CDR3 DNA sequence: TGTGCCACCAGCACCCAGGGATGGTTCGATAATTCACCCCTCCACTTT.

The chain carries TRBV10-3 and TRBJ2-2; TRBD1 is a possible D gene (5 bases). V dropped 0 bases and J dropped 7 bases, with 12 bases sitting between them. CDR1 ENHRY and CDR2 SYGVKD come from the germline V gene. This CDR3 has 15 amino acids. CDR3 sequence reads: CAISESNQGGGELFF. The CDR3 DNA reads as TGTGCCATCAGTGAGTCAAATCAGGGCGGCGGGGAGCTGTTTTTT.

CDR3 amino acids: CASSLVPETQYF. The CDR3 nucleotides read TGTGCCAGCAGTTTAGTCCCGGAGACCCAGTACTTC. J is TRBJ2-5 and V is TRBV12-3 or TRBV12-4; D gene unclear. The CDR3 extends over 12 amino acids. Trimming pared 1 base from V and 5 bases from J, leaving 5 bases between.

The chain carries TRBV5-4 and TRBJ2-5, with 9 positions matching TRBD2. Germline V lookup: CDR1 SGHNT, CDR2 YYREEE (reference sequence). V dropped 4 bases and J dropped 4; count of bases not matched to a gene: 11. This CDR3 has 16 amino acids. The CDR3 reads CASSRGGAYIVETQYF. The CDR3 coding sequence is TGTGCCAGCAGCCGCGGGGGGGCCTATATCGTAGAGACCCAGTACTTC.

The J gene is TRBJ2-7, the V gene TRBV29-1, with a possible D match to TRBD1 (5 bases). The ends were cut back, 6 bases at V and 4 bases at J, with 19 bases in the middle. Germline CDR1 and CDR2: SQVTM and ANQGSEA. This CDR3 is 14 amino acids long. The CDR3 nucleotides are TGCAGCGTCCCCGAGACCAGGGCTGGTTACGAGCAGTACTTC. Protein sequence: CSVPETRAGYEQYF.

This clone was seen a few times. J is TRBJ2-7 and V is TRBV15; TRBD2 is a possible D gene (6 bases). The CDR3 has 14 residues. Germline V gene lookup returns CDR1 LNHNV and CDR2 YYDKDF (reference sequence). V lost 0 bases, J lost 1 base, and 7 bases lay in between. This chain's CDR3 is CATSREEGSYEQYF. The CDR3, as DNA: TGTGCCACCAGCAGAGAGGAGGGTTCCTACGAGCAGTACTTC.

V gene TRBV9 combines with J gene TRBJ2-1; possible D gene TRBD2, 6 bases. Trimming removed 4 bases at V and 2 bases at J, with 16 bases between. Germline lookup yields CDR1 SGDLS and CDR2 YYNGEE. CDR3 length: 16 amino acids. CDR3: CASSSHIGGTYNEQFF. The CDR3 bases are TGTGCCAGCAGCTCCCATATTGGGGGGACCTACAATGAGCAGTTCTTC.

The chain uses TRBV4-1 and TRBJ2-7; D is possibly TRBD1 (5 bases). From germline, CDR1 is MGHRA and CDR2 YSYEKL. The length of the CDR3 is 14 residues. Deletions cut 1 base from V and 3 bases from J, with 10 bases between. CDR3 in amino acids: CASSQVRQGYEQYF. The CDR3 nucleotides read TGCGCCAGCAGCCAAGTACGGCAGGGCTACGAGCAGTACTTC.

This clone was seen more than once but under ten times. The J gene is TRBJ2-7, the V gene TRBV2, with 8 bases fitting TRBD1. V shed 7 bases and J 2 bases; nucleotides not matched to a gene: 22. The CDR3 covers 19 residues. Germline loops: CDR1 SNHLY, CDR2 FYNNEI. Written as DNA, the CDR3 is TGTGCCAGCAAACTCGCGGAGACAGGGGTCTGGCTAAAAACCTACGAGCAGTACTTC. It yields the protein CASKLAETGVWLKTYEQYF.

DNA for the CDR3: TGTGCCAGCAGCTTGTTTCCCGGACTAAGTGCTTTCTTT. Translated, it gives CASSLFPGLSAFF. The rearrangement uses TRBV7-2 and TRBJ1-1; D unresolved. This CDR3 is built from 13 residues. V was cut by 3 bases and J by 11 bases, with 16 bases left in between. Germline lookup yields CDR1 SGHTA and CDR2 FQGNSA. The variable domain in full, with the rest retrieved from reference TRBV7-2 and TRBJ1-1, is GAGVSQSPSNKVTEKGKDVELRCDPISGHTALYWYRQSLGQGLEFLIYFQGNSAPDKSGLPSDRFSAERTGGSVSTLTIQRTQQEDSAVYLCASSLFPGLSAFFGQGTRLTVV.

The sample holds one count of this clone. This chain joins TRBV3-1 (or the pseudogene TRBV3-2) and TRBJ2-1, with TRBD2 identical over 11 bases. Losses at the gene ends were 1 base for V and 4 bases for J; bases not matched to a gene: 3. CDR1 is LGHDT, CDR2 YNNKEL, per germline (reference sequence). CDR3 length: 16 amino acids. The CDR3 here is CASSQGLAGSYNEQFF. Here the CDR3 DNA reads TGTGCCAGCAGCCAAGGACTAGCGGGATCTTACAATGAGCAGTTCTTC.

This chain uses TRBV5-1 with TRBJ2-2; 9 bases are a match to TRBD2. The trim removed 3 bases at V and 4 bases at J, leaving 7 bases unmatched. The CDR3 is 16 amino acids. CDR1 and CDR2 (germline): SGHRS, YFSETQ. CDR3 residues: CASSYSGSWVTGELFF. CDR3 sequence (DNA): TGCGCCAGCAGCTATAGCGGGAGTTGGGTCACCGGGGAGCTGTTTTTT.

The gene calls are TRBV10-3 and TRBJ1-1; D is unclear. Deletions cut 7 bases from V and 5 bases from J, with 11 bases between. CDR3 length equals 12 residues. The germline CDR1 and CDR2 sequences are ENHRY and SYGVKD. The CDR3 here is CAIIGSGTEAFF. Here the CDR3 DNA reads TGTGCCATCATCGGGAGCGGTACTGAAGCTTTCTTT.